Below are 18 T cell receptor beta chains sequenced from a single sample in a study of blood T cell repertoires in COVID-19. The method was immunoSEQ multiplex PCR; TCRdb's version includes in-frame clones alone and lacks a portion of them. The sample records a few hundred thousand clones, about 85% being singletons. The sequencing sample was made of peripheral blood. These receptors were collected from a woman between 18 and 29 years old with acute or convalescent COVID-19.

This clone was observed once. The chain employs TRBV2 and TRBJ1-2, with 7 nucleotides matching TRBD1. V shed 8 bases, J shed 6 bases, and the junction held 9 bases outside the gene matches. The germline V gene encodes CDR1 SNHLY and CDR2 FYNNEI. The CDR3 consists of 13 residues. CDR3 nucleotides: TGTGCCAGCCGCGTTCAGGGGGGAAATGGCTACACCTTC. This translates into CASRVQGGNGYTF.

The chain has TRBV6-5 and TRBJ2-1; 12 bases match TRBD2. There are 15 residues in the CDR3. From germline, CDR1 is MNHEY and CDR2 SVGAGI. Trimming took 6 bases from V and 6 from J; bases not matched to a gene: 6. The CDR3 reads CASRILAGGPNEQFF. CDR3 DNA: TGTGCCAGCAGAATTCTAGCGGGAGGGCCCAATGAGCAGTTCTTC.

The J gene is TRBJ1-1, the V gene TRBV19; D remains unclear. From germline, CDR1 is LNHDA and CDR2 SQIVND (reference sequence). The CDR3 spans 14 residues. V was clipped by 3 bases and J by 0 bases, with 8 bases between them. The CDR3 is CASSMAPMNTEAFF. DNA for the CDR3: TGTGCCAGTAGTATGGCTCCCATGAACACTGAAGCTTTCTTT.

The chain recombines TRBV11-2 with TRBJ1-3, with 7 bases lining up with TRBD1. The CDR3 loop spans 16 amino acids. Trimming removed 5 bases from V and 0 bases from J; junction bases left unmatched: 7. The germline CDR1 and CDR2 sequences are SGHAT and FQNNGV. The CDR3 sequence: CASSITTGSSGNTIYF. For the CDR3, the DNA is TGTGCCAGCAGCATAACGACAGGGAGCTCTGGAAACACCATATATTTT.

This clone was recorded a few times. This probably arose from a read error, given a far larger clone one base away. In the same sample, other DNA sequences code for this CDR3. The V and J genes are TRBV5-6 and TRBJ1-1, with TRBD1 as a possible D gene (6 bases). V gave up 1 base and J gave up 5 bases, with 6 bases separating them. The CDR3 is made up of 12 amino acids. Germline CDR1 reads SGHDT; CDR2 reads YYEEEE. The CDR3, as DNA: TGTGCCAGCAGCTTGAGGGGGACTGAAGCTTTCTTT. Translation: CASSLRGTEAFF.

The chain joins TRBV5-6 to TRBJ2-2; weak D call: TRBD2 (6 bases). The CDR3 covers 16 residues. Germline CDR1 and CDR2: SGHDT and YYEEEE. The V end lost 1 base, the J end lost 4 bases, and 14 bases lay between the germline ends. The CDR3 sequence: CASSLWRGGSTGELFF. The CDR3 bases are TGTGCCAGCAGCTTGTGGCGGGGAGGTAGCACCGGGGAGCTGTTTTTT.

The rearrangement uses TRBV29-1 and TRBJ1-3; D is perhaps TRBD1 (6 bases). CDR1 is SQVTM and CDR2 is ANQGSEA in the germline V gene. CDR3 length: 13 amino acids. V was trimmed by 5 bases and J by 3 bases, leaving 11 bases between them. The CDR3 reads CSVQGLFGNTIYF. The CDR3 DNA sequence: TGCAGCGTTCAGGGGCTCTTTGGAAACACCATATATTTT.

This chain links TRBV5-1 with TRBJ1-2; D uncertain. Looked up from germline, CDR1 is SGHRS and CDR2 is YFSETQ. Trimming took off 2 bases at V and 2 bases at J, with 10 bases between the two ends. There are 14 residues in the CDR3. CDR3 region: CASSFEGNNYGYTF. The CDR3 DNA reads as TGCGCCAGCAGCTTCGAGGGAAACAACTATGGCTACACCTTC.

In this sample, this clone turned up a few times. The chain combines TRBV6-4 with TRBJ2-6; no definite D call. Deletions cut 4 bases from V and 0 bases from J, with 7 bases between. Germline values: CDR1 MRHNA, CDR2 SNTAGT. This CDR3 is 15 amino acids long. CDR3 sequence: CASSGESSGANVLTF. The CDR3 nucleotides read TGTGCCAGCAGTGGAGAGAGCTCTGGGGCCAACGTCCTGACTTTC.

A few counts support this clone. The CDR3 region has the DNA TGTGCCAGCAGCCCGGACAGGGGGCAAGGCTACACCTTC. It codes for CASSPDRGQGYTF. This chain connects TRBV6-5 to TRBJ1-2; 11 positions match TRBD1. The CDR3 spans 13 residues. J lost 8 bases, V lost 6 bases, and 5 bases had no gene match. Germline V CDR1 and CDR2: MNHEY, SVGAGI.

The V gene is TRBV5-1, the J gene TRBJ1-2; 7 bases align to TRBD1. V was clipped by 4 bases and J by 3 bases; unmatched bases: 3. The CDR3 loop spans 13 amino acids. Germline V gene sequence: CDR1 SGHRS, CDR2 YFSETQ. CDR3 amino acids: CASSQTGDYGYTF. CDR3 DNA sequence: TGCGCCAGCAGCCAAACAGGGGACTATGGCTACACCTTC.

The CDR3: CASSPPNQPQHF. The CDR3 DNA reads as TGTGCCAGCAGCCCTCCGAATCAGCCCCAGCATTTT. This chain connects TRBV7-9 to TRBJ1-5; D not certain. Between the trimmed V and J ends, which lost 5 bases and 4 bases, there was a span of 6 bases. Germline assignment: CDR1 SEHNR and CDR2 FQNEAQ (reference sequence). The CDR3 has 12 residues.

The J gene is TRBJ1-3, the V gene TRBV7-9, with D unclear. V lost 6 bases and J 0 bases, leaving 12 bases between the germline ends. The CDR3 is 15 amino acids. Germline lookup yields CDR1 SEHNR and CDR2 FQNEAQ (reference sequence). CDR3 nucleotides: TGTGCCAGCAGTCGCGACCCGGGCTCTGGAAACACCATATATTTT. It is translated as CASSRDPGSGNTIYF.

The chain employs TRBV15 and TRBJ1-5; weak D call: TRBD1 (5 bases). V was shortened by 2 bases and J by 4 bases, with 9 bases between the two germline ends. CDR1 and CDR2 (germline): LNHNV, YYDKDF (reference sequence). The CDR3 extends over 14 amino acids. Here the CDR3 reads CATSRQGSNQPQHF. Here the CDR3 DNA reads TGTGCCACCAGCAGACAGGGTTCGAATCAGCCCCAGCATTTT. Variable domain in full (rest from reference TRBV15 and TRBJ1-5): DAMVIQNPRYQVTQFGKPVTLSCSQTLNHNVMYWYQQKSSQAPKLLFHYYDKDFNNEADTPDNFQSRRPNTSFCFLDIRSPGLGDTAMYLCATSRQGSNQPQHFGDGTRLSIL.

This clone was observed a handful of times. CDR3 in amino acids: CATSASARGAYSNQPQHF. The CDR3 DNA follows: TGTGCCACCAGTGCCAGCGCTAGGGGCGCTTATAGCAATCAGCCCCAGCATTTT. The rearrangement links TRBV15 to TRBJ1-5; D might be TRBD1 (5 bases). V was clipped by 6 bases and J by 0 bases, with 21 bases between them. The length of the CDR3 is 18 residues. Germline V CDR1 and CDR2: LNHNV, YYDKDF (reference sequence).

The chain combines TRBV5-1 with TRBJ1-2; D uncertain. This CDR3 is 14 amino acids long. Trimming took 4 bases from V and 7 from J, leaving 17 bases between them. Germline CDR1 SGHRS, CDR2 YFSETQ. CDR3 loop: CASSMEAPPGGYTF. The CDR3 DNA sequence: TGCGCCAGCAGCATGGAAGCCCCGCCGGGTGGCTACACCTTC.

This chain connects TRBV12-5 to TRBJ2-2; D might be TRBD2 (6 bases). CDR1 is LGHNT, CDR2 FRNRAP, per germline. V was shortened by 5 bases and J by 4 bases, with 14 bases between the two germline ends. The CDR3 loop spans 15 amino acids. DNA for the CDR3: TGTGCTAGTGGTCTTAGGGACTTACGCACCGGGGAGCTGTTTTTT. Protein: CASGLRDLRTGELFF.

In its sample, this clone was seen once. The chain has TRBV5-1 and TRBJ1-5, with 7 bases lining up with TRBD1. The CDR3 totals 16 residues. V lost 2 bases, J lost 1 base, and 6 bases stayed unmatched. CDR1 SGHRS and CDR2 YFSETQ come from the germline V gene. CDR3 region: CASSLEGGMSNQPQHF. The CDR3 bases are TGCGCCAGCAGCTTAGAAGGGGGCATGAGCAATCAGCCCCAGCATTTT.